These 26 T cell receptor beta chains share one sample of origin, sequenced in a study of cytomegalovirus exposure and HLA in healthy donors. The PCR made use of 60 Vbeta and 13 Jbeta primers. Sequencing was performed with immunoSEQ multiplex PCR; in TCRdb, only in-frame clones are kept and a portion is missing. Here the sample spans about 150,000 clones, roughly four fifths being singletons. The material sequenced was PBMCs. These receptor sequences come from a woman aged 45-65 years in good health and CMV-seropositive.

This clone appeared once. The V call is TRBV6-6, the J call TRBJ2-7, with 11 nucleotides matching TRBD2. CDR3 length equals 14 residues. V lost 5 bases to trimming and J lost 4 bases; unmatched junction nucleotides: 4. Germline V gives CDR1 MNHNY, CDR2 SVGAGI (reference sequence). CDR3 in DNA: TGTGCCAGCAGTAAGGGACTAGCGGCTTACGAGCAGTACTTC. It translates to CASSKGLAAYEQYF.

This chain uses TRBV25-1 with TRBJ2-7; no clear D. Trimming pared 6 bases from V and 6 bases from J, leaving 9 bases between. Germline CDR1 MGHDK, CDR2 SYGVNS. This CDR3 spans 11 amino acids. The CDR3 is CASSIGLEQYF. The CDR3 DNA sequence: TGTGCCAGCAGCATTGGGCTCGAGCAGTACTTC.

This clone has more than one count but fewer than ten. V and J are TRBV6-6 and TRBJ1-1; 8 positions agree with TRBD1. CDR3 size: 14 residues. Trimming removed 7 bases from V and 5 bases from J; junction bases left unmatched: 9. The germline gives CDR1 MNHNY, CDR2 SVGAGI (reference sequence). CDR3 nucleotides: TGTGCCAGCAATTGGGGACAGGAGTGGACTGAAGCTTTCTTT. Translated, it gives CASNWGQEWTEAFF.

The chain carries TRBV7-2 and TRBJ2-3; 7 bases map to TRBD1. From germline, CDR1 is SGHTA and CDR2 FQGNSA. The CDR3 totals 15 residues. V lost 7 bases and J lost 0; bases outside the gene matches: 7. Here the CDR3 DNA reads TGTGCCAGCATCCTGGGACAGCTAAGCACAGATACGCAGTATTTT. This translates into CASILGQLSTDTQYF.

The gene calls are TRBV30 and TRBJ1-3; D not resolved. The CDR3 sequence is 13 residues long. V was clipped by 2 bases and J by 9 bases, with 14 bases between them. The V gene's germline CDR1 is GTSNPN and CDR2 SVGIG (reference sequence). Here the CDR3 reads CAWSQGLGVTIYF. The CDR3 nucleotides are TGTGCCTGGAGTCAAGGACTCGGGGTCACCATATATTTT. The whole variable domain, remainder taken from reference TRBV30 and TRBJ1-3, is SQTIHQWPATLVQPVGSPLSLECTVEGTSNPNLYWYRQAAGRGLQLLFYSVGIGQISSEVPQNLSASRPQDRQFILSSKKLLLSDSGFYLCAWSQGLGVTIYFGEGSWLTVV.

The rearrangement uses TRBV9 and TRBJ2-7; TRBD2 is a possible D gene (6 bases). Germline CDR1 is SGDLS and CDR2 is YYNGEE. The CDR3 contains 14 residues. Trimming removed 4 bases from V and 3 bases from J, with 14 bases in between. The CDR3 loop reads CASSLRDSHYEQYF. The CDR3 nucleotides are TGTGCCAGCAGCCTCCGGGACTCACACTACGAGCAGTACTTC.

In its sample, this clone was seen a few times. Written as DNA, the CDR3 is TGTGCCAGCAGTTTATTGGCAGGGTGGGAGACCCAGTACTTC. The encoded protein is CASSLLAGWETQYF. The chain uses TRBV28 and TRBJ2-5; possible D gene TRBD1, 5 bases. The CDR3 has 14 amino acids. Germline assignment: CDR1 MDHEN and CDR2 SYDVKM. V lost 1 base and J 5 bases, leaving 11 bases between the germline ends.

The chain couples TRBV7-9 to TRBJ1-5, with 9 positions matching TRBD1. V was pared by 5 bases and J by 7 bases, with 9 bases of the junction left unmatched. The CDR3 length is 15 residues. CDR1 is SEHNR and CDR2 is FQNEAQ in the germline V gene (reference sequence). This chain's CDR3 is CASSRTGGAGQPQHF. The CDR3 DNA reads TGTGCCAGCAGCCGTACAGGGGGCGCAGGGCAGCCCCAGCATTTT.

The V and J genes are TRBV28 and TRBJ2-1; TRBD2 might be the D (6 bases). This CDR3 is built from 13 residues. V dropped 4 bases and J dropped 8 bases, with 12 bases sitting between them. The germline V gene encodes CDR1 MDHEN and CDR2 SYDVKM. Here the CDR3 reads CASSSWDWDEQFF. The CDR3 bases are TGTGCCAGCAGTTCCTGGGACTGGGATGAGCAGTTCTTC.

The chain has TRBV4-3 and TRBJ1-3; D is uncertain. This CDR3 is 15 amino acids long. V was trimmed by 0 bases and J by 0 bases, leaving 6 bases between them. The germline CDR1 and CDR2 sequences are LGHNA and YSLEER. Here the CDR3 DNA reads TGCGCCAGCAGCCAAGACTTATACTCTGGAAACACCATATATTTT. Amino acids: CASSQDLYSGNTIYF.

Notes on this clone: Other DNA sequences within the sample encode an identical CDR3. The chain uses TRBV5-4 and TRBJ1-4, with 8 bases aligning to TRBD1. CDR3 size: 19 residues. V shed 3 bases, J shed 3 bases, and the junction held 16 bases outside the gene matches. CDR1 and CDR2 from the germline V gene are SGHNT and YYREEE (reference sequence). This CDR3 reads CASSWTGRGTSRPNEKLFF. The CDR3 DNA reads TGTGCCAGCAGCTGGACAGGGAGGGGGACGTCCAGGCCTAATGAAAAACTGTTTTTT. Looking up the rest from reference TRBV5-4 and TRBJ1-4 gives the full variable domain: ETGVTQSPTHLIKTRGQQVTLRCSSQSGHNTVSWYQQALGQGPQFIFQYYREEENGRGNFPPRFSGLQFPNYSSELNVNALELDDSALYLCASSWTGRGTSRPNEKLFFGSGTQLSVL.

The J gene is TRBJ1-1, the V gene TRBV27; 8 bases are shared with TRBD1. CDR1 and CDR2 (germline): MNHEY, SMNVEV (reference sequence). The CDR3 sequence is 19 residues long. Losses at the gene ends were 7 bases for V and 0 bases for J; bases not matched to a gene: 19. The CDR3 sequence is CASKRSTLQGAGMNTEAFF. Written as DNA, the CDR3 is TGTGCCAGCAAAAGGTCAACTCTGCAGGGGGCGGGTATGAACACTGAAGCTTTCTTT.

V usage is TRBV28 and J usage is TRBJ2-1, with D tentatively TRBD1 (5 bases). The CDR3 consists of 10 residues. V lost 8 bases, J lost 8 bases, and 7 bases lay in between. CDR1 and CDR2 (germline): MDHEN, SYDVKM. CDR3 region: CASGADEQFF. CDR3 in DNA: TGTGCCAGCGGGGCGGATGAGCAGTTCTTC.

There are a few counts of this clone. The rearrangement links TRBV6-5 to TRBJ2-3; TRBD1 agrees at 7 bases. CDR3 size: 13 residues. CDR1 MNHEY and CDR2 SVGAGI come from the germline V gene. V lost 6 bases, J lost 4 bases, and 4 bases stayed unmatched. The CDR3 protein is CASRVTGADTQYF. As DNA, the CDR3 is TGTGCCAGCAGAGTAACAGGGGCAGATACGCAGTATTTT.

The CDR3 region is CASSLSRGYEQYF. In nucleotides, the CDR3 is TGTGCCAGCAGTTTATCGCGGGGATACGAGCAGTACTTC. The chain couples TRBV27 to TRBJ2-7, with D possibly being TRBD2 (6 bases). Trimming removed 0 bases from V and 4 bases from J, with 7 bases in between. The CDR3 has 13 amino acids. Germline CDR1 reads MNHEY; CDR2 reads SMNVEV (reference sequence).

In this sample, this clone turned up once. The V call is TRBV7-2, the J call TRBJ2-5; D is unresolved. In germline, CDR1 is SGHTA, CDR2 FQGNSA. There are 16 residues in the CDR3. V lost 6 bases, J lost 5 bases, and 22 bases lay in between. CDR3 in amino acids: CASRPNLGAGSETQYF. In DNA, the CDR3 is TGTGCCAGCAGACCAAATTTAGGTGCCGGGTCGGAGACCCAGTACTTC.

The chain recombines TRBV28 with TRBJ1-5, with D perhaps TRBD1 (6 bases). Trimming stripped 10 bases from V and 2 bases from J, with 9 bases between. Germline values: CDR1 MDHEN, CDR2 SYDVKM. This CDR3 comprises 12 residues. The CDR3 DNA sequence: TGTGCCATCCGGACAGGCAATCAGCCCCAGCATTTT. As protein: CAIRTGNQPQHF.

The CDR3 protein is CASSLRQDYNEQFF. CDR3 sequence (DNA): TGTGCCAGCAGCCTTAGACAGGACTACAATGAGCAGTTCTTC. V is TRBV4-2 and J is TRBJ2-1, with D possibly TRBD1 on 6 matching bases. Germline V lookup: CDR1 LGHNA, CDR2 YNFKEQ. The V end was cut by 4 bases, the J end by 3 bases, with 10 bases between. This CDR3 has 14 amino acids.

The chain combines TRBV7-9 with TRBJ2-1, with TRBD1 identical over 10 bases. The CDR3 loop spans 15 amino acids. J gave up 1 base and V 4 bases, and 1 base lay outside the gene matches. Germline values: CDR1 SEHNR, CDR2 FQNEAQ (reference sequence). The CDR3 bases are TGTGCCAGCAGCTGGACAGGGGGATCCTACAATGAGCAGTTCTTC. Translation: CASSWTGGSYNEQFF.

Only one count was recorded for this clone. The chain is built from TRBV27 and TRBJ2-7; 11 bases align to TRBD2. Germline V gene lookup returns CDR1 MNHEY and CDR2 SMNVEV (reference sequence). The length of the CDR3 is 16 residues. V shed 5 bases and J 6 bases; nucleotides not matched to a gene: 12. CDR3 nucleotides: TGTGCCAGCAGTCTGTTAGCGGGAGGGCCCTTGAGCGAGCAGTACTTC. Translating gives CASSLLAGGPLSEQYF.

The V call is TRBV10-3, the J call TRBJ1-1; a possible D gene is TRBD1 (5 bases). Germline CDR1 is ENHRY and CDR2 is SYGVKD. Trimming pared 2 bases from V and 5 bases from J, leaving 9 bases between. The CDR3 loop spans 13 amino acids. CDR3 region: CAISEEGVTEAFF. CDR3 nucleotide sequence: TGTGCCATCAGTGAGGAAGGGGTTACTGAAGCTTTCTTT.

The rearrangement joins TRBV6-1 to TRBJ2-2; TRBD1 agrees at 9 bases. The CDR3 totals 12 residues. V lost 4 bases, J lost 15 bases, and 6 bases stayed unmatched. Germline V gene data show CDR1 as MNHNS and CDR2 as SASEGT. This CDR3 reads CASSVYRGRVFF. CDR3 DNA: TGTGCCAGCAGTGTGTACAGGGGGCGCGTGTTTTTT.

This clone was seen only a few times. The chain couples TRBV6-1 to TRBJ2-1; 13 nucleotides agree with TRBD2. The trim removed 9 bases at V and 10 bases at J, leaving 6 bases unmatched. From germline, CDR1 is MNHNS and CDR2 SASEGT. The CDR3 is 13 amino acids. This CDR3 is CASGLAGEREQFF. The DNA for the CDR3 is TGTGCCAGTGGACTAGCGGGAGAGAGGGAGCAGTTCTTC.

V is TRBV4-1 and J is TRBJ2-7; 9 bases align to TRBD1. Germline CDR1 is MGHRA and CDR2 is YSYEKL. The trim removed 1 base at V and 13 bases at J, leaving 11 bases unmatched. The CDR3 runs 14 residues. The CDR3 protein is CASSQVSSRDRVYF. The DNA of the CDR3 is TGCGCCAGCAGCCAAGTGTCATCGCGGGACAGGGTATACTTC.

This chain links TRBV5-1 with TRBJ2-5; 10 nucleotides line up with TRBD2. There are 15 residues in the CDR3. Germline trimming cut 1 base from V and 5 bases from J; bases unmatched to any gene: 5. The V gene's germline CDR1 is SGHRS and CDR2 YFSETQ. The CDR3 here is CASSLTSGAMETQYF. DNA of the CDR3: TGCGCCAGCAGCTTGACTAGCGGGGCGATGGAGACCCAGTACTTC.

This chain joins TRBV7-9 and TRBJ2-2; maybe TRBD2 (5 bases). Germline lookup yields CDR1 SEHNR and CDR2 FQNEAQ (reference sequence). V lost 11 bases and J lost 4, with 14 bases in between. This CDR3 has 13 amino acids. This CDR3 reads CAFPRAVTGELFF. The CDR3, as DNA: TGTGCCTTCCCGCGGGCAGTCACCGGGGAGCTGTTTTTT.